This record covers a single T cell receptor beta chain. The V and J ends lost 6 bases and 6 bases, in that order; junction bases with no gene match: 4. The CDR3 totals 12 residues. The source of the sample is a study of blood T cell repertoires in COVID-19. The assay was immunoSEQ multiplex PCR, and TCRdb's table has in-frame clones only and misses some. This sample carries tens of thousands of clones, roughly 90% of them seen once, and the ten largest clones take about 6.5%. V and J are TRBV12-3 or TRBV12-4 and TRBJ2-7; 8 nucleotides match TRBD1. The TCR sequence derives from an elderly woman with active COVID-19. Sequencing input: peripheral blood. As DNA, the CDR3 is TGTGCCAGCAGGCCAGGGGGCTCCGAGCAGTACTTC. This encodes CASRPGGSEQYF.